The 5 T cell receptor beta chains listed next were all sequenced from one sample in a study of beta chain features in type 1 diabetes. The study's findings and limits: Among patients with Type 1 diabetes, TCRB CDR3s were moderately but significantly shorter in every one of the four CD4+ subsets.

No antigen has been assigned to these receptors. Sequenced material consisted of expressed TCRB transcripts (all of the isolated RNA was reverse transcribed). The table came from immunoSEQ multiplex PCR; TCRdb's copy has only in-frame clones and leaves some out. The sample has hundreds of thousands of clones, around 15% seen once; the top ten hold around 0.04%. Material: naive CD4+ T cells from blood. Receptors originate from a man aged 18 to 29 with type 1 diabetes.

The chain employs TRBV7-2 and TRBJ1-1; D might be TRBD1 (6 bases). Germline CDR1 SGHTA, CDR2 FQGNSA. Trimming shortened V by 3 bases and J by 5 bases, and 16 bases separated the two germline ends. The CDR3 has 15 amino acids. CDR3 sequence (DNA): TGTGCCAGCAGCTTGGGTGGGACATTTGGGACTGAAGCTTTCTTT. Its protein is CASSLGGTFGTEAFF.

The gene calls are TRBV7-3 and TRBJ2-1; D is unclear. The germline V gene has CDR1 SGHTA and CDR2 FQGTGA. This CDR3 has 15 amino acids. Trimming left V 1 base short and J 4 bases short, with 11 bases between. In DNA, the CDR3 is TGTGCCAGCAGCTTAAACGCAGGACCTTACAATGAGCAGTTCTTC. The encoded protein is CASSLNAGPYNEQFF.

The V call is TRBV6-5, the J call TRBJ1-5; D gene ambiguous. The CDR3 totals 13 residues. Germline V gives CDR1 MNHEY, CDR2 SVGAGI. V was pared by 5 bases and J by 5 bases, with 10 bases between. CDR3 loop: CASSPHDDQPQHF. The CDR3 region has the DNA TGTGCCAGCAGTCCACATGACGATCAGCCCCAGCATTTT.

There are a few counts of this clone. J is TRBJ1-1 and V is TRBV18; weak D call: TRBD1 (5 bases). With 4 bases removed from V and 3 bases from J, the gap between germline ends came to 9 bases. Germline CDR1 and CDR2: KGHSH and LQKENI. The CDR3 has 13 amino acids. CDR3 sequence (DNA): TGTGCCAGCTCACTGGGACGGGACACTGAAGCTTTCTTT. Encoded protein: CASSLGRDTEAFF.

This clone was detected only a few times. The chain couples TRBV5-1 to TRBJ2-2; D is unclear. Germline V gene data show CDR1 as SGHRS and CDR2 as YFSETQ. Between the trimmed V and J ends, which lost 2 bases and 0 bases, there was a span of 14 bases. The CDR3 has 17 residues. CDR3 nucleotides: TGCGCCAGCAGCTTTTCAATGGGGTCTACGAACACCGGGGAGCTGTTTTTT. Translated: CASSFSMGSTNTGELFF.